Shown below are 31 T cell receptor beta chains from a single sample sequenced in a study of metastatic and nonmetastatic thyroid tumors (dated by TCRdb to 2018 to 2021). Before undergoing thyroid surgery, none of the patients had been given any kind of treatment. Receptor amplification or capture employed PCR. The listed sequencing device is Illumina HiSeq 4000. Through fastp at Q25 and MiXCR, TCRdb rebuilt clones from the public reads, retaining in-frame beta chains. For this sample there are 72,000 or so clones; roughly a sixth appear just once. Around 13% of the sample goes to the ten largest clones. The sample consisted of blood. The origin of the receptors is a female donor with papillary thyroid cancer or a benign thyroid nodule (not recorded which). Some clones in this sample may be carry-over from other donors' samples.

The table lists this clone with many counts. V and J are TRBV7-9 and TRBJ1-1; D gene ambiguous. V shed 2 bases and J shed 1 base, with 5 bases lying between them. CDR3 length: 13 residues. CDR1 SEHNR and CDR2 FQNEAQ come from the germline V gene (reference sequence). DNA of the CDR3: TGTGCCAGCAGCTTAAGACCGAACACTGAAGCTTTCTTT. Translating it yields CASSLRPNTEAFF.

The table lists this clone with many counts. For the CDR3, the DNA is TGCGCCAGCAGCCCCCTAGCGGGAGGGAGCTCCTACGAGCAGTACTTC. The encoded protein is CASSPLAGGSSYEQYF. V gene TRBV5-1 combines with J gene TRBJ2-7, with 12 bases fitting TRBD2. V lost 4 bases and J lost 0; bases outside the gene matches: 5. The CDR3 has 16 residues. Germline CDR1 reads SGHRS; CDR2 reads YFSETQ.

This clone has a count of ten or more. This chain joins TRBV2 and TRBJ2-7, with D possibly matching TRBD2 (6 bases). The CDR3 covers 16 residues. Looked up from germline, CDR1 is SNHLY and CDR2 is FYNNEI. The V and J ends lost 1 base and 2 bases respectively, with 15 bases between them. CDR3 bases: TGTGCCAGCAGTGAAGGGCTCGGCGGGGCGGCCTACGAGCAGTACTTC. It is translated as CASSEGLGGAAYEQYF.

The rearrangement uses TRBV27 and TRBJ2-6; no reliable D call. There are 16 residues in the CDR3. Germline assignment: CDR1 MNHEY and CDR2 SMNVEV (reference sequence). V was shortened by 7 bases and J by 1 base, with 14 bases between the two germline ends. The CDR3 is CASKGLYQSGANVLTF. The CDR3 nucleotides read TGTGCCAGCAAGGGCCTTTATCAGTCTGGGGCCAACGTCCTGACTTTC.

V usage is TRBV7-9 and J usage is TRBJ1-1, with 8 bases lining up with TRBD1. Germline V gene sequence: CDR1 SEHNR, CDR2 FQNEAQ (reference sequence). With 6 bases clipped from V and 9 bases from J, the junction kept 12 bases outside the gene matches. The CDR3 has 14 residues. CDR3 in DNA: TGTGCCAGCAGTTACACCGGGACAGGAGGTAAAGCTTTCTTT. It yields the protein CASSYTGTGGKAFF. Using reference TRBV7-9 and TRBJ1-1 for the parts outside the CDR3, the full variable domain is DTGVSQNPRHKITKRGQNVTFRCDPISEHNRLYWYRQTLGQGPEFLTYFQNEAQLEKSRLLSDRFSAERPKGSFSTLEIQRTEQGDSAMYLCASSYTGTGGKAFFGQGTRLTVV.

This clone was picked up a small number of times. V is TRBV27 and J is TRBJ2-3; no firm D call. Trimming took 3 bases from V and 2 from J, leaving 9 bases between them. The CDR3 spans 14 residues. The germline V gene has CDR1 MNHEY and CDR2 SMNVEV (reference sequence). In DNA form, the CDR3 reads TGTGCCAGCAGTTTCGGGCAGTACACAGATACGCAGTATTTT. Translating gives CASSFGQYTDTQYF.

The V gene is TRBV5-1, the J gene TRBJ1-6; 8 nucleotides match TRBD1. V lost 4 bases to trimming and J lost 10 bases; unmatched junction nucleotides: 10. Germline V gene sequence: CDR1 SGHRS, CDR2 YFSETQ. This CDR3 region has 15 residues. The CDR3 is CASSEEPGGQSPLHF. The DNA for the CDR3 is TGCGCCAGCAGCGAAGAACCAGGGGGCCAATCACCCCTCCACTTT.

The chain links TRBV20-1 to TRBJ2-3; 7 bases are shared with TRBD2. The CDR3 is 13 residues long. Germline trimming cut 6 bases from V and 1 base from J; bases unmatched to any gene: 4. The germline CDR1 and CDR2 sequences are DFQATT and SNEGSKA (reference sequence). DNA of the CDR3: TGCAGTGCGCAAACTAGCGGCACAGATACGCAGTATTTT. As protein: CSAQTSGTDTQYF.

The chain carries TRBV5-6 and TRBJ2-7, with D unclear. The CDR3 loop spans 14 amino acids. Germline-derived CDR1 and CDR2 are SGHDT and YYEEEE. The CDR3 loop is CSSSLEMDPYEQYV. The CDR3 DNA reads TGTTCCAGCAGCTTGGAAATGGACCCCTACGAGCAGTACGTC.

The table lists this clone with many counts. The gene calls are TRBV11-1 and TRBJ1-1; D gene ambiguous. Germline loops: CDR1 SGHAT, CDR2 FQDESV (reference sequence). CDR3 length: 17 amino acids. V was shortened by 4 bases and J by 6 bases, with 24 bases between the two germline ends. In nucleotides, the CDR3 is TGTGCCAGCAGCTGGAATGGGAAGACGTTCGGGGTGGCTGAAGCTTTCTTT. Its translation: CASSWNGKTFGVAEAFF.

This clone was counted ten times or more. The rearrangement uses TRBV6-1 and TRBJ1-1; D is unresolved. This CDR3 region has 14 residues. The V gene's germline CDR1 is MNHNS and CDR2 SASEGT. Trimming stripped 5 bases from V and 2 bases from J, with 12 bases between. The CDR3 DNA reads TGTGCCAGCAGTTCCGGACGGCGAAACACTGAAGCTTTCTTT. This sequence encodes CASSSGRRNTEAFF.

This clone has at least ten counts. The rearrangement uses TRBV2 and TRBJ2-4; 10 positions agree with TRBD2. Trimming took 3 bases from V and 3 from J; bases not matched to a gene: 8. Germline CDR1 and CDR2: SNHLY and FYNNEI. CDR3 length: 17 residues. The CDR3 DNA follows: TGTGCCAGCAGTGAGAGGATAGCGGGAGGCCGCAAAAACATTCAGTACTTC. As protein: CASSERIAGGRKNIQYF.

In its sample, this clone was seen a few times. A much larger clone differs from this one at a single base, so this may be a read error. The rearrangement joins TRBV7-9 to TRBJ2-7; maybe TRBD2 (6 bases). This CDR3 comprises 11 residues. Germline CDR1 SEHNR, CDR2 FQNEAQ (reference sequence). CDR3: CASSATGEQHF. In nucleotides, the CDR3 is TGTGCCAGCAGCGCTACGGGGGAGCAGCACTTC.

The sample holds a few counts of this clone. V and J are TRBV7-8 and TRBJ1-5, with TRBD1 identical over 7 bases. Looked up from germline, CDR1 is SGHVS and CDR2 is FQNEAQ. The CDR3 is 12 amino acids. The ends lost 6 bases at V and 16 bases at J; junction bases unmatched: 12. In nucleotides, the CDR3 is TGTGCCAGCAGTCCGCATGCAGGGGGGGCACATTTT. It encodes CASSPHAGGAHF.

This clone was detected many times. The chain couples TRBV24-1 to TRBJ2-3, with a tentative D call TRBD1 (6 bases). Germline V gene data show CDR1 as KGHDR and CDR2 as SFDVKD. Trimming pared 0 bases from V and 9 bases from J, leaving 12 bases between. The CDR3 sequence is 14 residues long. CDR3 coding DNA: TGTGCCACCAGTGATTTGCAGTTCACAGGGACGCAGTATTTT. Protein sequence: CATSDLQFTGTQYF.

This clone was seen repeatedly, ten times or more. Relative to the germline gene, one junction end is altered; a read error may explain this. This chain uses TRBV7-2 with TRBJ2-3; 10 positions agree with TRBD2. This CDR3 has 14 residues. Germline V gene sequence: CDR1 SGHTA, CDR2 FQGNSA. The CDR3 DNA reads TGTGCCAGCAGCCTAGCGGGAGTCATAGATACGCAGTATTTT. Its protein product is CASSLAGVIDTQYF.

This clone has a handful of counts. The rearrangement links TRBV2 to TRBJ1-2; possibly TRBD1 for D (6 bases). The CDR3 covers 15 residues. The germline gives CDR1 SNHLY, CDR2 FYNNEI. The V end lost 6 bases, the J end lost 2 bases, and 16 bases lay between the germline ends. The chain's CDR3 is CASRIVQTGNYGYTF. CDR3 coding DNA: TGTGCCAGCAGAATCGTCCAAACAGGGAACTATGGCTACACCTTC.

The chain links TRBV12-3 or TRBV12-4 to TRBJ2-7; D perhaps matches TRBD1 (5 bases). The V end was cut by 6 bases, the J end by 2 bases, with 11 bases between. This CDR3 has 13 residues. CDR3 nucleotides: TGTGCCAGCAGATATACAGGTGCCTACGAGCAGTACTTC. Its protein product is CASRYTGAYEQYF.

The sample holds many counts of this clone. The CDR3 DNA follows: TGTGCCAGCTCCCCGAATGGACCGCGACCGGATGGCTACACCTTC. This encodes CASSPNGPRPDGYTF. This chain uses TRBV18 with TRBJ1-2; D remains ambiguous. This CDR3 comprises 15 residues. Trimming cost V 6 bases and J 6 bases, with 20 bases left between them. Germline V gene data show CDR1 as KGHSH and CDR2 as LQKENI. The variable domain in full, completed from reference TRBV18 and TRBJ1-2, reads NAGVMQNPRHLVRRRGQEARLRCSPMKGHSHVYWYRQLPEEGLKFMVYLQKENIIDESGMPKERFSAEFPKEGPSILRIQQVVRGDSAAYFCASSPNGPRPDGYTFGSGTRLTVV.

In DNA, the CDR3 is TGTGCCAGCAGTCCCCGTTACAGGGACACTGAAGCTTTCTTT. Its translation: CASSPRYRDTEAFF. The chain has TRBV6-1 and TRBJ1-1; possibly TRBD1 for D (6 bases). Trimming pared 5 bases from V and 3 bases from J, leaving 13 bases between. CDR3 length equals 14 residues. The germline V gene has CDR1 MNHNS and CDR2 SASEGT.

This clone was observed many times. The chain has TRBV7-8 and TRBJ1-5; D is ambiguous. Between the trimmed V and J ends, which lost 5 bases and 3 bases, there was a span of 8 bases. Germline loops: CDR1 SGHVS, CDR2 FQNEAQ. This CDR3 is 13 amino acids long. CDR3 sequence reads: CASSGSFNQPQHF. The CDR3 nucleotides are TGTGCCAGCAGCGGGAGCTTCAATCAGCCCCAGCATTTT. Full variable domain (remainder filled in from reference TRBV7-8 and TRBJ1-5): GAGVSQSPRYKVAKRGQDVALRCDPISGHVSLFWYQQALGQGPEFLTYFQNEAQLDKSGLPSDRFFAERPEGSVSTLKIQRTQQEDSAVYLCASSGSFNQPQHFGDGTRLSIL.

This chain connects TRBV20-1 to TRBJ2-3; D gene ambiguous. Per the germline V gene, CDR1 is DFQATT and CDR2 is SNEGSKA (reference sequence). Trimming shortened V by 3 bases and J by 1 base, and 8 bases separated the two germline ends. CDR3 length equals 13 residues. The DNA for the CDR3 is TGCAGTGCTAGGGTAGGAGGCACAGATACGCAGTATTTT. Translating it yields CSARVGGTDTQYF.

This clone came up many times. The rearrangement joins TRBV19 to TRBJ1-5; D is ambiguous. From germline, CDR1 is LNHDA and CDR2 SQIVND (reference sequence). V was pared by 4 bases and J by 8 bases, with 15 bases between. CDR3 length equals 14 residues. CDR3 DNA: TGTGCCAGTAGTAGGCAAGGGCCCCCTAAGCCCCAGCATTTT. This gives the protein CASSRQGPPKPQHF.

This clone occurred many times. CDR3 sequence reads: CASSIIPGSYSNQPQHF. The CDR3 DNA follows: TGTGCCAGTAGTATAATACCGGGGTCCTATAGCAATCAGCCCCAGCATTTT. This sequence joins TRBV19 and TRBJ1-5; D is uncertain. This CDR3 comprises 17 residues. Per germline, CDR1 LNHDA and CDR2 SQIVND (reference sequence). The ends were cut back, 2 bases at V and 0 bases at J, with 14 bases in the middle.

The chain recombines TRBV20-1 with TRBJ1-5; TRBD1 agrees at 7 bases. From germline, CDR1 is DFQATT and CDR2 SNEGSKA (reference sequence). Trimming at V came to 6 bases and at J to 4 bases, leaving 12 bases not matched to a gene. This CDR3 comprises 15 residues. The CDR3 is CSAVRQGELNQPQHF. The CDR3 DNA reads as TGCAGTGCGGTTAGACAGGGAGAATTGAATCAGCCCCAGCATTTT.

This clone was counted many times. CDR3 residues: CASSQEVSSGRPREQFF. CDR3 DNA sequence: TGCGCCAGCAGCCAAGAGGTGAGTAGCGGGAGGCCAAGGGAGCAGTTCTTC. The genes are TRBV4-1 and TRBJ2-1; 10 bases line up with TRBD2. This CDR3 has 17 amino acids. Trimming removed 0 bases from V and 10 bases from J; junction bases left unmatched: 12. The V gene's germline CDR1 is MGHRA and CDR2 YSYEKL.

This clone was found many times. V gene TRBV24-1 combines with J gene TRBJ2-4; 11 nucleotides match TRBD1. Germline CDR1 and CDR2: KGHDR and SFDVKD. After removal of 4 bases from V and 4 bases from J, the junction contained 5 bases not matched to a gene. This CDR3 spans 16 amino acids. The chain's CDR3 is CATSETGQGAKNIQYF. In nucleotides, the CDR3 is TGTGCCACCAGTGAAACCGGACAGGGGGCAAAAAACATTCAGTACTTC.

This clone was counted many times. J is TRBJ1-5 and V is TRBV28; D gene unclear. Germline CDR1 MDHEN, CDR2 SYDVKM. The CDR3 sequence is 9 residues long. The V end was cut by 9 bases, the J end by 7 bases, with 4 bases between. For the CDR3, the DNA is TGTGCCAGGGGGCAGCCCCAGCATTTT. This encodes CARGQPQHF.

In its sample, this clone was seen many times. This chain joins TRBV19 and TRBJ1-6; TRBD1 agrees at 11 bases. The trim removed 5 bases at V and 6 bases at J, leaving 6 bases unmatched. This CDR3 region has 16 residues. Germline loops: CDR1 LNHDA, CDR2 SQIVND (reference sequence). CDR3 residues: CASSRDRGIRNSPLHF. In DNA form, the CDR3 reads TGTGCCAGTAGTCGGGACAGGGGGATACGTAATTCACCCCTCCACTTT. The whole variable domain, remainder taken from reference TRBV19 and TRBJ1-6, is DGGITQSPKYLFRKEGQNVTLSCEQNLNHDAMYWYRQDPGQGLRLIYYSQIVNDFQKGDIAEGYSVSREKKESFPLTVTSAQKNPTAFYLCASSRDRGIRNSPLHFGNGTRLTVT.

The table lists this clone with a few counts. The CDR3 nucleotides are TGTGCCACCAGCAGAGATAATGAAAAACTGTTTTTT. Translating it yields CATSRDNEKLFF. The rearrangement joins TRBV15 to TRBJ1-4, with no clear D. This CDR3 has 12 amino acids. Trimming left V 0 bases short and J 4 bases short, with 0 bases between. Germline V gene lookup returns CDR1 LNHNV and CDR2 YYDKDF (reference sequence).

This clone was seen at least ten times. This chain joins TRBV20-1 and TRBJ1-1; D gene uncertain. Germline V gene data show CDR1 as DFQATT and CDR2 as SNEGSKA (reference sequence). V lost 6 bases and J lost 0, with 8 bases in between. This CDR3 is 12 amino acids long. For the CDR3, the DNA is TGCAGTGCACAGTCCGTGAACACTGAAGCTTTCTTT. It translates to CSAQSVNTEAFF.